One sample yielded the 15 T cell receptor beta chains listed below, sequenced in a study of blood T cell repertoires in COVID-19. Clones were read by immunoSEQ multiplex PCR, and TCRdb kept only the in-frame ones, dropping some. This repertoire shows over 200,000 clones, around nine tenths found once; its top ten account for 2.7%. Sequenced material: peripheral blood. The receptor set was obtained from a woman between 55 and 75 years old with acute or convalescent COVID-19.

The chain couples TRBV19 to TRBJ1-5; the D gene is possibly TRBD1 (5 bases). The CDR3 runs 14 residues. Trimming removed 6 bases from V and 6 bases from J, with 15 bases in between. Looked up from germline, CDR1 is LNHDA and CDR2 is SQIVND (reference sequence). CDR3 in amino acids: CASSRDGGGQPQHF. The DNA for the CDR3 is TGTGCCAGTAGCAGAGACGGGGGTGGTCAGCCCCAGCATTTT.

This clone has a handful of counts. The genes are TRBV14 and TRBJ1-2, with D unclear. The CDR3 runs 17 residues. The V and J ends lost 4 bases and 0 bases respectively, with 18 bases between them. CDR1 is SGHDN and CDR2 is FVKESK in the germline V gene. CDR3 amino acids: CASSPNTLRLANYGYTF. The CDR3 DNA sequence: TGTGCCAGCAGCCCCAACACATTACGCCTAGCTAACTATGGCTACACCTTC.

The chain recombines TRBV7-2 with TRBJ2-1; TRBD1 matches 10 bases. V lost 3 bases to trimming and J lost 9 bases; unmatched junction nucleotides: 11. The CDR3 totals 16 residues. Per germline, CDR1 SGHTA and CDR2 FQGNSA. The CDR3 DNA follows: TGTGCCAGCAGCTTCCTGGGAGGGACAGGGGCCATTGAGCAGTTCTTC. Residues: CASSFLGGTGAIEQFF.

This rearrangement joins TRBV10-2 to TRBJ2-3; 7 bases agree with TRBD2. Trimming cost V 6 bases and J 3 bases; bases outside gene matches: 6. CDR3 length: 14 amino acids. Germline CDR1 is WSHSY and CDR2 is SAAADI. The CDR3 bases are TGCGCCAGCAGGGTACTAGCGAAGACAGATACGCAGTATTTT. It encodes CASRVLAKTDTQYF.

This chain connects TRBV28 to TRBJ2-1; 8 positions agree with TRBD1. V trimming: 7 bases; J trimming: 9 bases; junction bases outside the gene matches: 14. The CDR3 consists of 15 residues. Germline V gene lookup returns CDR1 MDHEN and CDR2 SYDVKM. The DNA for the CDR3 is TGTGCCAGCACCCCCCATGGACAGGGCAGGAGTGAGCAGTTCTTC. Translating it yields CASTPHGQGRSEQFF. Based on the CDR3 plus reference TRBV28 and TRBJ2-1, the full variable domain is DVKVTQSSRYLVKRTGEKVFLECVQDMDHENMFWYRQDPGLGLRLIYFSYDVKMKEKGDIPEGYSVSREKKERFSLILESASTNQTSMYLCASTPHGQGRSEQFFGPGTRLTVL.

The CDR3 loop is CAWSVRFQNLGGAQLWNEQFF. In DNA, the CDR3 is TGTGCCTGGAGTGTACGATTCCAGAATTTGGGCGGGGCCCAGTTATGGAATGAGCAGTTCTTC. J is TRBJ2-1 and V is TRBV30; the D gene is possibly TRBD2 (6 bases). The germline V and J ends were trimmed by 0 bases and 7 bases, with 34 bases remaining between them. The CDR3 loop spans 21 amino acids. Germline assignment: CDR1 GTSNPN and CDR2 SVGIG (reference sequence).

The chain carries TRBV19 and TRBJ2-2; 14 bases fit TRBD2. The CDR3 runs 16 residues. CDR1 and CDR2 (germline): LNHDA, SQIVND (reference sequence). V shed 2 bases, J shed 5 bases, and the junction held 1 base outside the gene matches. As DNA, the CDR3 is TGTGCCAGTAGTATAAGACTAGCGGGGGGGACCGGGGAGCTGTTTTTT. Protein product: CASSIRLAGGTGELFF.

The V call is TRBV27, the J call TRBJ1-2, with 7 bases that match TRBD1. CDR1 is MNHEY, CDR2 SMNVEV, per germline (reference sequence). The length of the CDR3 is 14 residues. The ends lost 5 bases at V and 8 bases at J; junction bases unmatched: 11. CDR3 sequence (DNA): TGTGCCAGCAGTCCCCGACAGGGACTCGGAGGCTACACCTTC. Translating it yields CASSPRQGLGGYTF.

In its sample, this clone was seen a few times. CDR3 in amino acids: CASSQQWNQPQHF. The CDR3, as DNA: TGTGCCAGCAGTCAACAGTGGAATCAGCCCCAGCATTTT. This chain links TRBV2 with TRBJ1-5; D is uncertain. The length of the CDR3 is 13 residues. Trimming took 5 bases from V and 4 from J, leaving 9 bases between them. Germline CDR1 and CDR2: SNHLY and FYNNEI.

The V and J genes are TRBV5-1 and TRBJ1-4, with D possibly TRBD1 on 6 matching bases. The CDR3 has 14 amino acids. Germline lookup yields CDR1 SGHRS and CDR2 YFSETQ. Between the trimmed V and J ends, which lost 2 bases and 5 bases, there was a span of 10 bases. For the CDR3, the DNA is TGCGCCAGCAGCTTTTCCAGGGGAAATGAAAAACTGTTTTTT. Protein product: CASSFSRGNEKLFF.

The chain employs TRBV5-1 and TRBJ2-2; 8 nucleotides line up with TRBD2. J lost 7 bases, V lost 4 bases, and 9 bases had no gene match. The CDR3 has 15 residues. Germline V gene sequence: CDR1 SGHRS, CDR2 YFSETQ. This CDR3 is CASSAGLARDGELFF. In DNA form, the CDR3 reads TGCGCCAGCAGCGCTGGACTAGCTCGGGACGGGGAGCTGTTTTTT.

This chain connects TRBV6-1 to TRBJ1-1; TRBD1 matches 7 bases. This CDR3 has 15 residues. With 2 bases clipped from V and 1 base from J, the junction kept 4 bases outside the gene matches. Germline CDR1 reads MNHNS; CDR2 reads SASEGT. CDR3: CASSEMGQRNTEAFF. CDR3 in DNA: TGTGCCAGCAGTGAAATGGGACAGAGGAACACTGAAGCTTTCTTT.

V usage is TRBV15 and J usage is TRBJ2-3, with 8 bases lining up with TRBD1. Per germline, CDR1 LNHNV and CDR2 YYDKDF (reference sequence). Unmatched junction bases numbered 8, after V lost 3 bases and J lost 0 bases. This CDR3 spans 17 amino acids. The CDR3 here is CATSSPEDRASTDTQYF. In DNA form, the CDR3 reads TGTGCCACCAGCAGTCCCGAGGACAGGGCGAGCACAGATACGCAGTATTTT.

The chain uses TRBV7-9 and TRBJ1-2, with D possibly matching TRBD1 (5 bases). V lost 1 base, J lost 4 bases, and 13 bases lay in between. The germline CDR1 and CDR2 sequences are SEHNR and FQNEAQ (reference sequence). There are 15 residues in the CDR3. CDR3 bases: TGTGCCAGCAGCTTAGTCGTGGGGCGAACCTATGGCTACACCTTC. It translates to CASSLVVGRTYGYTF.

This chain connects TRBV10-1 to TRBJ2-3; D is undetermined. V was trimmed by 1 base and J by 0 bases, leaving 5 bases between them. Per germline, CDR1 WNHNN and CDR2 SYGVQD (reference sequence). This CDR3 comprises 14 residues. CDR3 coding DNA: TGCGCCAGCAGTGAGTACTTGAGCACAGATACGCAGTATTTT. Translated: CASSEYLSTDTQYF.